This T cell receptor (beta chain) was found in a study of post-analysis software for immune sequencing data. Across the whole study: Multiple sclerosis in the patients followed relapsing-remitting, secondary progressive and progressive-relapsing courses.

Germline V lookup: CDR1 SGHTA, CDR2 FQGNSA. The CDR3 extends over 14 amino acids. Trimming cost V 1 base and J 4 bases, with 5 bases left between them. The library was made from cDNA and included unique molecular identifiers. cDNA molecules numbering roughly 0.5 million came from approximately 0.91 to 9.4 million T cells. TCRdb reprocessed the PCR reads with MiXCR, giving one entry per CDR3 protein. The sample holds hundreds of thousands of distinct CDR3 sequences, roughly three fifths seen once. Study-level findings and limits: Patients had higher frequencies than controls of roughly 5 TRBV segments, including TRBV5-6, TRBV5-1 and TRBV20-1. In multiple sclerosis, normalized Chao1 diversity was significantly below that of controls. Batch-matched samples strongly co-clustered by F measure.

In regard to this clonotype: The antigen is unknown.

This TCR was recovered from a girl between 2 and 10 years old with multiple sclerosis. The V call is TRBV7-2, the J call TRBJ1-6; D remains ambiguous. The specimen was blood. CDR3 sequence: CASSLGRYNSPLHF. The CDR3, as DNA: TGTGCCAGCAGCTTAGGGCGGTATAATTCACCCCTCCACTTT.